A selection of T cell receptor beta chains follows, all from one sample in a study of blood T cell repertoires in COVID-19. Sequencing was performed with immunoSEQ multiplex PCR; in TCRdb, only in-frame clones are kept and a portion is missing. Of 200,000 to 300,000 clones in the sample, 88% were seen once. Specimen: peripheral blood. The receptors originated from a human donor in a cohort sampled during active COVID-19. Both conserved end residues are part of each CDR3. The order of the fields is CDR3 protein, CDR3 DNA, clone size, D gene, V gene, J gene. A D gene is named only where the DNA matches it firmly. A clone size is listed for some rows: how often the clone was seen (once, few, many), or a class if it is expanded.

CDR3 protein: CASSITGGSNQPQHF
CDR3 DNA: TGTGCCAGCAGTATAACAGGGGGGAGCAATCAGCCCCAGCATTTT
clone size: -
D gene: TRBD1
V gene: TRBV28
J gene: TRBJ1-5

CDR3 protein: CASSLSGRDPYEQYF
CDR3 DNA: TGTGCCAGCAGCCTTAGCGGGAGGGACCCCTACGAGCAGTACTTC
clone size: -
D gene: TRBD2
V gene: TRBV7-3
J gene: TRBJ2-7

CDR3 protein: CASSQKLAGGGDTQYF
CDR3 DNA: TGTGCCAGCAGCCAGAAGCTAGCGGGAGGAGGAGATACGCAGTATTTT
clone size: -
D gene: TRBD2
V gene: TRBV4-2
J gene: TRBJ2-3

CDR3 protein: CATSGGITDTQYF
CDR3 DNA: TGTGCCACCAGTGGCGGGATTACAGATACGCAGTATTTT
clone size: once
D gene: -
V gene: TRBV24-1
J gene: TRBJ2-3

CDR3 protein: CASSEARAGYTF
CDR3 DNA: TGTGCCAGCAGTGAAGCGAGGGCTGGCTACACCTTC
clone size: -
D gene: -
V gene: TRBV6-1
J gene: TRBJ1-2

CDR3 protein: CASSRARGQRNTEAFF
CDR3 DNA: TGTGCCAGCAGTCGCGCTCGGGGACAGAGAAACACTGAAGCTTTCTTT
clone size: -
D gene: TRBD1
V gene: TRBV2
J gene: TRBJ1-1

CDR3 protein: CASSLEQGALEAFF
CDR3 DNA: TGTGCCAGCAGCTTAGAGCAGGGGGCGCTTGAAGCTTTCTTT
clone size: -
D gene: TRBD1
V gene: TRBV7-2
J gene: TRBJ1-1

CDR3 protein: CASSPWTGGEETQYF
CDR3 DNA: TGCGCCAGCAGCCCTTGGACAGGGGGCGAAGAGACCCAGTACTTC
clone size: -
D gene: TRBD1
V gene: TRBV4-1
J gene: TRBJ2-5

CDR3 protein: CSVEEGKGGGGDTQYF
CDR3 DNA: TGCAGCGTTGAAGAAGGCAAGGGCGGGGGAGGAGATACGCAGTATTTT
clone size: -
D gene: TRBD2
V gene: TRBV29-1
J gene: TRBJ2-3

CDR3 protein: CASSPGRGSTEAFF
CDR3 DNA: TGTGCCAGCAGCCCCGGCCGAGGGAGCACTGAAGCTTTCTTT
clone size: -
D gene: -
V gene: TRBV7-7
J gene: TRBJ1-1

CDR3 protein: CSVEVYGLRYGGYTF
CDR3 DNA: TGCAGCGTTGAGGTTTATGGGTTGAGGTATGGAGGCTACACCTTC
clone size: -
D gene: -
V gene: TRBV29-1
J gene: TRBJ1-2

CDR3 protein: CASTAYMDSNYGYTF
CDR3 DNA: TGTGCCAGCACAGCTTACATGGACAGCAACTATGGCTACACCTTC
clone size: -
D gene: -
V gene: TRBV7-9
J gene: TRBJ1-2

CDR3 protein: CASSTWETGVYGYTF
CDR3 DNA: TGTGCCAGCAGCACCTGGGAGACAGGGGTTTATGGCTACACCTTC
clone size: -
D gene: TRBD1
V gene: TRBV27
J gene: TRBJ1-2

CDR3 protein: CASSYRWGGRETQYF
CDR3 DNA: TGTGCCAGCAGTTACAGGTGGGGGGGCCGAGAGACCCAGTACTTC
clone size: -
D gene: -
V gene: TRBV6-2/TRBV6-3
J gene: TRBJ2-5

CDR3 protein: CASSQTREGAQTF
CDR3 DNA: TGTGCCAGCAGCCAAACCCGGGAGGGGGCGCAGACCTTC
clone size: -
D gene: TRBD1
V gene: TRBV14
J gene: TRBJ1-2

CDR3 protein: CAWSGRSEQYF
CDR3 DNA: TGTGCCTGGAGTGGGCGGTCCGAGCAGTACTTC
clone size: -
D gene: -
V gene: TRBV30
J gene: TRBJ2-7

CDR3 protein: CASSLTGGERNTGELFF
CDR3 DNA: TGTGCCAGCAGCTTAACGGGCGGGGAGAGAAACACCGGGGAGCTGTTTTTT
clone size: -
D gene: -
V gene: TRBV7-3
J gene: TRBJ2-2

CDR3 protein: CASSGDRGYEQYF
CDR3 DNA: TGCGCCAGCAGTGGGGACAGGGGTTACGAGCAGTACTTC
clone size: -
D gene: TRBD1
V gene: TRBV10-2
J gene: TRBJ2-7

CDR3 protein: CAWTTGGGNTIYF
CDR3 DNA: TGTGCCTGGACCACAGGGGGTGGAAACACCATATATTTT
clone size: once
D gene: TRBD1
V gene: TRBV30
J gene: TRBJ1-3

CDR3 protein: CASSPTPRTGWSCMNTEAFF
CDR3 DNA: TGCGCCAGCAGTCCGACGCCCCGGACAGGGTGGAGTTGCATGAACACTGAAGCTTTCTTT
clone size: -
D gene: TRBD1
V gene: TRBV23-1
J gene: TRBJ1-1

CDR3 protein: CASSPQGLRTTEAFF
CDR3 DNA: TGCGCCAGCAGCCCTCAGGGGCTTAGAACCACTGAAGCTTTCTTT
clone size: -
D gene: -
V gene: TRBV4-3
J gene: TRBJ1-1

CDR3 protein: CASSAGTSNPGELFF
CDR3 DNA: TGCGCCAGCAGTGCAGGGACATCCAATCCCGGGGAGCTGTTTTTT
clone size: -
D gene: -
V gene: TRBV10-2
J gene: TRBJ2-2

CDR3 protein: CASGGNSHEQYF
CDR3 DNA: TGTGCCAGCGGAGGTAATTCCCACGAGCAGTACTTC
clone size: -
D gene: -
V gene: TRBV5-6
J gene: TRBJ2-7